Listed below are T cell receptor beta chains from one sample, sequenced in a study of PD-L1 blockade in urothelial cancer. Sequencing used immunoSEQ multiplex PCR; TCRdb keeps in-frame clones, though not all of them. The top ten hold over 12% of the sample, which has about 38,000 clones, around four fifths seen once. Sequencing was performed on PBMCs, taken around atezolizumab (anti-PD-L1) treatment. The receptors shown here come from a man older than 75 with urothelial cancer. CDR3s include the opening cysteine and the closing phenylalanine or tryptophan. Fields, in order: clone size, D gene, J gene, V gene, CDR3 protein, CDR3 DNA. A D gene is named only where the DNA matches it firmly. Size tells how often a clone was seen (once, few, many) or the class of an expanded clone, and some rows leave it out.

size: NA; D: NA; J: TRBJ2-7; V: TRBV12-5; CDR3: CASGLGQGGYEQYF; DNA: TGTGCTAGTGGTTTGGGGCAGGGGGGATACGAGCAGTACTTC
size: NA; D: TRBD1; J: TRBJ1-4; V: TRBV30; CDR3: CAWSKDRQGGAEKLFF; DNA: TGTGCCTGGAGTAAAGACCGACAGGGGGGAGCGGAAAAACTGTTTTTT
size: NA; D: TRBD2; J: TRBJ2-1; V: TRBV7-9; CDR3: CASSFSIPGTSVNEQFF; DNA: TGTGCCAGCAGTTTCTCAATCCCCGGGACTAGCGTCAATGAGCAGTTCTTC
size: NA; D: NA; J: TRBJ1-1; V: TRBV7-8; CDR3: CASSLAGGTMNTEAFF; DNA: TGTGCCAGCAGCTTAGCGGGGGGAACTATGAACACTGAAGCTTTCTTT
size: NA; D: TRBD1; J: TRBJ2-3; V: TRBV30; CDR3: CAWNQGALADTQYF; DNA: TGTGCCTGGAACCAGGGGGCGCTGGCAGATACGCAGTATTTT
size: NA; D: TRBD2; J: TRBJ2-5; V: TRBV9; CDR3: CASSAGGSPRLETQYF; DNA: TGTGCCAGCAGCGCGGGAGGGTCCCCTCGGTTAGAGACCCAGTACTTC
size: NA; D: TRBD1; J: TRBJ1-2; V: TRBV5-1; CDR3: CASSLAGGGSYHGYTF; DNA: TGCGCCAGCAGCTTGGCAGGGGGCGGAAGTTATCATGGCTACACCTTC
size: NA; D: TRBD2; J: TRBJ2-7; V: TRBV29-1; CDR3: CSAKEGTSGQQYF; DNA: TGCAGCGCCAAAGAGGGGACTAGCGGACAGCAGTACTTC
size: NA; D: TRBD2; J: TRBJ2-1; V: TRBV5-6; CDR3: CASSLEGREQHNEQFF; DNA: TGTGCCAGCAGCTTGGAGGGGCGGGAGCAGCACAATGAGCAGTTCTTC
size: NA; D: NA; J: TRBJ1-4; V: TRBV7-8; CDR3: CASSLGQGVGEKLFF; DNA: TGTGCCAGCAGCTTAGGCCAGGGCGTGGGTGAAAAACTGTTTTTT
size: NA; D: TRBD2; J: TRBJ2-7; V: TRBV6-1; CDR3: CASIRRASGYEQYF; DNA: TGTGCCAGCATAAGGAGGGCTAGCGGATACGAGCAGTACTTC
size: NA; D: NA; J: TRBJ1-2; V: TRBV19; CDR3: CASSLGGGEQSYGYTF; DNA: TGTGCCAGTAGTCTAGGGGGGGGTGAGCAAAGCTATGGCTACACCTTC
size: NA; D: TRBD1; J: TRBJ1-1; V: TRBV6-5; CDR3: CASSLGQGNTEAFF; DNA: TGTGCCAGCAGCCTGGGACAGGGGAACACTGAAGCTTTCTTT
size: NA; D: NA; J: TRBJ1-5; V: TRBV7-2; CDR3: CASSLTGASNQPQHF; DNA: TGTGCCAGCAGCTTAACTGGGGCTAGCAATCAGCCCCAGCATTTT
size: NA; D: NA; J: TRBJ1-4; V: TRBV5-8; CDR3: CASSVGGRKLFF; DNA: TGTGCCAGCAGCGTCGGGGGGAGAAAACTGTTTTTT
size: NA; D: NA; J: TRBJ1-1; V: TRBV7-2; CDR3: CASSLTRGPPEAFF; DNA: TGTGCCAGCAGCTTAACGCGTGGGCCCCCTGAAGCTTTCTTT
size: few; D: TRBD2; J: TRBJ2-1; V: TRBV28; CDR3: CASSLVLAGRNEQFF; DNA: TGTGCCAGCAGTTTGGTACTAGCGGGGCGCAATGAGCAGTTCTTC
size: NA; D: TRBD1; J: TRBJ1-1; V: TRBV6-5; CDR3: CASTRDRTNTEAFF; DNA: TGTGCCAGCACCCGGGACAGGACGAACACTGAAGCTTTCTTT
size: NA; D: TRBD2; J: TRBJ2-5; V: TRBV6-6; CDR3: CASSPGLAVYQETQYF; DNA: TGTGCCAGCAGTCCAGGACTAGCGGTATACCAAGAGACCCAGTACTTC
size: NA; D: NA; J: TRBJ2-7; V: TRBV5-6; CDR3: CASSRSGNPYEQYF; DNA: TGTGCCAGCAGCCGTAGCGGAAACCCCTACGAGCAGTACTTC
size: NA; D: TRBD1; J: TRBJ1-2; V: TRBV10-3; CDR3: CAISGDRVDGYTF; DNA: TGTGCCATCAGCGGGGACAGGGTGGATGGCTACACCTTC
size: NA; D: NA; J: TRBJ2-6; V: TRBV14; CDR3: CASSQFRSGANVLTF; DNA: TGTGCCAGCAGCCAGTTTCGCTCTGGGGCCAACGTCCTGACTTTC
size: NA; D: TRBD1; J: TRBJ2-7; V: TRBV5-5; CDR3: CASSWPGQEVDEQYF; DNA: TGTGCCAGCAGCTGGCCCGGACAGGAAGTTGACGAGCAGTACTTC
size: NA; D: TRBD2; J: TRBJ2-1; V: TRBV2; CDR3: CASRVLAGAINEQFF; DNA: TGTGCCAGCAGGGTACTAGCGGGAGCAATAAATGAGCAGTTCTTC
size: NA; D: NA; J: TRBJ1-1; V: TRBV30; CDR3: CAWSVGGAEAFF; DNA: TGTGCCTGGAGTGTAGGGGGGGCTGAAGCTTTCTTT
size: NA; D: NA; J: TRBJ1-1; V: TRBV23-1; CDR3: CASSLGQKLRNTEAFF; DNA: TGCGCCAGCAGTCTGGGACAAAAACTTAGGAACACTGAAGCTTTCTTT
size: NA; D: NA; J: TRBJ2-5; V: TRBV7-8; CDR3: CASSYNQETQYF; DNA: TGTGCCAGCAGTTACAACCAAGAGACCCAGTACTTC
size: NA; D: TRBD2; J: TRBJ2-5; V: TRBV5-5; CDR3: CASSRGLAGLGNSKTQYF; DNA: TGTGCCAGCAGCAGGGGACTAGCGGGACTAGGCAACTCGAAGACCCAGTACTTC
size: NA; D: TRBD1; J: TRBJ2-1; V: TRBV5-4; CDR3: CASSLGPGQGAHEQFF; DNA: TGTGCCAGCAGCTTGGGACCGGGACAGGGGGCCCATGAGCAGTTCTTC
size: NA; D: TRBD2; J: TRBJ2-1; V: TRBV10-3; CDR3: CAISEAGRDNEQFF; DNA: TGTGCCATCAGTGAAGCGGGACGAGACAATGAGCAGTTCTTC
size: NA; D: NA; J: TRBJ2-5; V: TRBV20-1; CDR3: CSAGAETQYF; DNA: TGCAGTGCGGGGGCCGAGACCCAGTACTTC
size: NA; D: TRBD1; J: TRBJ1-2; V: TRBV25-1; CDR3: CASRGTGGKYGYTF; DNA: TGTGCCAGCAGGGGGACAGGGGGGAAGTATGGCTACACCTTC
size: NA; D: NA; J: TRBJ1-5; V: TRBV7-2; CDR3: CASSLQRGNQPQHF; DNA: TGTGCCAGCAGCTTGCAAAGAGGCAATCAGCCCCAGCATTTT
size: NA; D: NA; J: TRBJ1-2; V: TRBV18; CDR3: CASSPTRANYGYTF; DNA: TGTGCCAGCTCACCTACCAGGGCTAACTATGGCTACACCTTC
size: once; D: NA; J: TRBJ1-2; V: TRBV18; CDR3: CASSPRQADGYTF; DNA: TGTGCCAGCTCACCACGCCAGGCCGATGGCTACACCTTC
size: NA; D: TRBD2; J: TRBJ2-2; V: TRBV19; CDR3: CASGTSGIGELFF; DNA: TGTGCCAGTGGGACTAGCGGGATCGGGGAGCTGTTTTTT
size: NA; D: TRBD1; J: TRBJ2-7; V: TRBV14; CDR3: CASSRGTGGTYEQYF; DNA: TGTGCCAGCAGCCGCGGGACAGGGGGCACCTACGAGCAGTACTTC
size: few; D: TRBD1; J: TRBJ2-7; V: TRBV5-1; CDR3: CASSLAAGGLNSYEQYF; DNA: TGCGCCAGCAGCTTGGCGGCAGGGGGCCTCAATTCCTACGAGCAGTACTTC
size: NA; D: TRBD1; J: TRBJ1-1; V: TRBV7-2; CDR3: CASSTPGQSNTEAFF; DNA: TGTGCCAGCAGCACCCCGGGACAGAGCAACACTGAAGCTTTCTTT
size: NA; D: NA; J: TRBJ1-3; V: TRBV15; CDR3: CATGVQAGNTIYF; DNA: TGTGCCACCGGAGTACAGGCTGGAAACACCATATATTTT
size: NA; D: NA; J: TRBJ2-3; V: TRBV7-7; CDR3: CASSEGYGAPVNTQYF; DNA: TGTGCCAGCAGCGAGGGCTACGGAGCTCCCGTGAATACGCAGTATTTT
size: once; D: NA; J: TRBJ2-5; V: TRBV11-2; CDR3: CASSLNRGGETQYF; DNA: TGTGCCAGCAGCTTGAACAGAGGGGGAGAGACCCAGTACTTC
size: NA; D: TRBD2; J: TRBJ2-1; V: TRBV7-2; CDR3: CASSLVGTTDNEQFF; DNA: TGTGCCAGCAGCTTAGTAGGGACTACCGACAATGAGCAGTTCTTC